This entry concerns a single T cell receptor beta chain. This record comes from a study of blood T cell repertoires in COVID-19. Study-wide context: Sites in the United States, Italy and Spain provided acute and convalescent COVID-19 samples. Sample material is recorded as cDNA or gDNA derived from T cells, B-cell-depleted T cells, or PBMCs.

Trimming left V 0 bases short and J 9 bases short, with 13 bases between. Germline CDR1 is SGHRS and CDR2 is YFSETQ. The CDR3 is 15 residues long. Original analysis: Estimation of nucleated cell counts was performed using reference gene primer amplification. Using immunoSEQ multiplex PCR, the repertoire was profiled, and TCRdb retains in-frame clones only, with some absent. V and J calls and clone size follow that table, whereas D and trimming were derived from the DNA. The profile covers hundreds of thousands of clones, with just over 85% appearing a single time and roughly 1.4% taken by the ten largest.

This chain links TRBV5-1 with TRBJ1-6, with a tentative D call TRBD1 (6 bases). The sequence derives from a woman aged 25-40 years with active or convalescent COVID-19. The source material was peripheral blood. The CDR3 here is CASSLAQARGSPLHF. CDR3 DNA sequence: TGCGCCAGCAGCTTGGCCCAGGCCAGGGGTTCACCCCTCCACTTT.